This T cell receptor beta chain is from a study of long-term antiretroviral therapy in people with HIV. Regarding this clone: The target antigen is unknown.

V was cut by 3 bases and J by 6 bases, with 25 bases left in between. The CDR3 extends over 18 amino acids. The V gene's germline CDR1 is SGHVS and CDR2 FNYEAQ. Running of the v3.0 immunoSEQ assay took place at survey level. Each sample aimed for roughly 35,000-50,000 sequenced T-cell genomes. Repertoires were generated with immunoSEQ multiplex PCR, while TCRdb's copy carries only in-frame clones and drops some. The table has approximately 47,000 clones, roughly four fifths seen once. Study-level results: Repertoires with HIV possessed tighter CDR3 length spans than those of controls. Post-ART, diversity grew, though it stayed under transplant donor control levels. Those clones which expanded before ART made up the dominant part of the repertoire at all time points.

V and J are TRBV7-6 and TRBJ2-3; tentative D call: TRBD1 (5 bases). The origin of this receptor is a woman younger than 30 with HIV. The sequencing used unsorted PBMCs, collected 0.8 years after starting antiretroviral therapy. The CDR3 here is CASSFCRRQSKGADTQYF. CDR3 nucleotides: TGTGCCAGCAGCTTCTGCCGTAGACAGTCTAAAGGTGCCGATACGCAGTATTTT.